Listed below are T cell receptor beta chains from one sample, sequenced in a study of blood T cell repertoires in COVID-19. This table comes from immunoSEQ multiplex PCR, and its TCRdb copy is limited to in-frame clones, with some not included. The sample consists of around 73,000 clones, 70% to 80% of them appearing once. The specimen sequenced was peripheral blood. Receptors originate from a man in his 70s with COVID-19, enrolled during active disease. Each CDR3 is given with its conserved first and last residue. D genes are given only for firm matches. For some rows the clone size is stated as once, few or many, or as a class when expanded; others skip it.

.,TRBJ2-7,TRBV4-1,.,TGCGCCAGCAGCCAACTAGGCGGGACCTCCTACGAGCAGTACTTC,CASSQLGGTSYEQYF
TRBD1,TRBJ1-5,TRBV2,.,TGTGCCAGCAGTTATACAGGGGCAGATCAGCCCCAGCATTTT,CASSYTGADQPQHF
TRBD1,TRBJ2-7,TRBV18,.,TGTGCCAGCTCACCAGGGCAGGGGGACTACGAGCAGTACTTC,CASSPGQGDYEQYF
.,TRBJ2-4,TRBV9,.,TGTGCCAGCAGCGTAGGGCGGATAGCCAAAAACATTCAGTACTTC,CASSVGRIAKNIQYF
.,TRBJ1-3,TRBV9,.,TGTGCCAGCAGCCCCCGGGGGGACAACTCTGGAAACACCATATATTTT,CASSPRGDNSGNTIYF
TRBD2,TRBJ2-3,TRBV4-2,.,TGTGCCAGCAGCCAAGATGGGGTGGCGGGAGGGGTCTCAGATACGCAGTATTTT,CASSQDGVAGGVSDTQYF
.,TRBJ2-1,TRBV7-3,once,TGTGCCAGCAGTTGGTCTAGGGGCGATGAGCAGTTCTTC,CASSWSRGDEQFF
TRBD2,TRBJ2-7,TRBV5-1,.,TGCGCCAGCAGCCCCAGGTGGGGCGGGAGGATCCACGAGCAGTACTTC,CASSPRWGGRIHEQYF
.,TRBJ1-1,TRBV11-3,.,TGTGCCAGCAGCTTGGGCACGGATCAGGGAAAAGGCAACACTGAAGCTTTCTTT,CASSLGTDQGKGNTEAFF
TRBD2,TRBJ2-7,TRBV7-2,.,TGTGCCAGCAGCTTAAAGACTCGGACTAGCGGGTACTACGAGCAGTACTTC,CASSLKTRTSGYYEQYF
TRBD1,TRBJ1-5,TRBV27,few,TGTGCCAGCAGCCGCTACTCGACAGGGGGCGAAGGCAATCAGCCCCAGCATTTT,CASSRYSTGGEGNQPQHF
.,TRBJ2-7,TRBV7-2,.,TGTGCCAGCACCATTAGGGGAGAGCAGTACTTC,CASTIRGEQYF
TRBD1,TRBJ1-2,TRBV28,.,TGTGCCAGCAGCCGCGGGACAGTGTATGGCTACACCTTC,CASSRGTVYGYTF
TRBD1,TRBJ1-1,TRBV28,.,TGTGCCAGCCGTAGGACAGGGACGAACACTGAAGCTTTCTTT,CASRRTGTNTEAFF
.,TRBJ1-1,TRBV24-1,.,TGTGCCACCAGTGAGCACATGAACACTGAAGCTTTCTTT,CATSEHMNTEAFF
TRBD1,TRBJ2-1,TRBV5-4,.,TGTGCCAGCATGGACAGGGGCCCAGAGAATGAGCAGTTCTTC,CASMDRGPENEQFF
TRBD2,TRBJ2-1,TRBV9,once,TGTGCCAGCAGCGTTTCGTCGACTAGCGGCAATGAGCAGTTCTTC,CASSVSSTSGNEQFF
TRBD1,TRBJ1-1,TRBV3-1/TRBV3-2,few,TGTGCCAGCAGCCCTTCAGGGACAGGGGTGACGAACACTGAAGCTTTCTTT,CASSPSGTGVTNTEAFF
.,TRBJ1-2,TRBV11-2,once,TGTGCCAGCAGCTTAGGAACTGCGAATGGCTACACCTTC,CASSLGTANGYTF
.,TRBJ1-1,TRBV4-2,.,TGTGCCAGCAGCTCACGACAGGAACTGAACACTGAAGCTTTCTTT,CASSSRQELNTEAFF
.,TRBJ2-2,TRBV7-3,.,TGTGCCAGCGGAGGTGGGAGAGCTACCGGGGAGCTGTTTTTT,CASGGGRATGELFF
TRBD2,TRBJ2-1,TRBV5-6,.,TGTGCCAGCAGCTTGACTAGCGAGGACAATGAGCAGTTCTTC,CASSLTSEDNEQFF
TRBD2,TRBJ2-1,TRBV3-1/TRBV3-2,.,TGTGCCAGCAGCCAATCGGGACTAGCGTTGAGTGAGCAGTTCTTC,CASSQSGLALSEQFF
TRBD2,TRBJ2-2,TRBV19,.,TGTGCCAGTAGTATCGATATACTCAGCGGGAGGGACACCGGGGAGCTGTTTTTT,CASSIDILSGRDTGELFF
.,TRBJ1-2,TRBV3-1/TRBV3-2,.,TGTGCCAGCAGCCAAGCGACAGGATCAGCTAACTATGGCTACACCTTC,CASSQATGSANYGYTF
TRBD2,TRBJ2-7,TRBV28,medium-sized,TGTGCCACCTCACAACTAGCGGAGAGGGACGAGCAGTACTTC,CATSQLAERDEQYF
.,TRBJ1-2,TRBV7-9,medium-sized,TGTGCCAGCAGCTTGGGCAGGAACTATGGCTACACCTTC,CASSLGRNYGYTF
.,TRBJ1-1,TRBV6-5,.,TGTGCCAGCCCTCGGACAGAACCTACTGAAGCTTTCTTT,CASPRTEPTEAFF
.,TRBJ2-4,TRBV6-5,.,TGTGCCAGCGCGCGCGGGGACAAAAACATTCAGTACTTC,CASARGDKNIQYF
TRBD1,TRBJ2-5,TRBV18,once,TGTGCCAGCTCACCACGGCAGGGGGAAGGAGAGACCCAGTACTTC,CASSPRQGEGETQYF
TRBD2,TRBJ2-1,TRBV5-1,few,TGCGCCAGCAGCTTGGAAGGCGGGAGGGGGAATGAGCAGTTCTTC,CASSLEGGRGNEQFF
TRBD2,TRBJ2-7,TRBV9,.,TGTGCCAGTAATCTAGCGGGAGGGTCCTACGAGCAGTACTTC,CASNLAGGSYEQYF
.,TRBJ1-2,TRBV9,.,TGTGCCAGCAGCGTAGAGCTTAACTATGGCTACACCTTC,CASSVELNYGYTF